The next 23 T cell receptor beta chains were all read from a single sample in a study of PD-L1 blockade in urothelial cancer (dated by TCRdb to 2017 to 2019). The time point label corresponds to: peripheral blood 6 weeks after treatment start. The library was obtained by the immunoSEQ multiplex PCR assay. TCRdb limited this immuneACCESS table to in-frame rearrangements with V and J called. A share of clones is missing; checked studies link under half to unresolved V genes, and the rest is unexplained. For this sample the table gives about 41,000 clones, of which about 85% were detected only once. About 2.5% of the sample rests with the top ten. The specimen was PBMCs, collected around atezolizumab (anti-PD-L1) treatment. The receptors here all came from a man aged 70 or older with urothelial cancer.

The rearrangement joins TRBV4-1 to TRBJ2-5; TRBD2 aligns across 9 bases. Germline V gene lookup returns CDR1 MGHRA and CDR2 YSYEKL. CDR3 size: 18 residues. The V and J ends lost 5 bases and 1 base, in that order; junction bases with no gene match: 14. The CDR3 DNA reads TGCGCCAGCAGCTCAGGGGCTAGCGGGGTTACGTCCCAAGAGACCCAGTACTTC. Protein: CASSSGASGVTSQETQYF.

As DNA, the CDR3 is TGTGCCTGGCCCCGACAGGGGGCATACACGAGCTCTGGAAACACCATATATTTT. This codes for CAWPRQGAYTSSGNTIYF. The chain is built from TRBV30 and TRBJ1-3, with TRBD1 identical over 10 bases. The CDR3 is 18 amino acids. Germline CDR1 GTSNPN, CDR2 SVGIG (reference sequence). Losses at the gene ends were 5 bases for V and 0 bases for J; bases not matched to a gene: 13.

The gene calls are TRBV9 and TRBJ2-3; tentative D call: TRBD2 (8 bases). The CDR3 is 17 residues long. The ends were cut back, 9 bases at V and 2 bases at J, with 25 bases in the middle. Germline V gene sequence: CDR1 SGDLS, CDR2 YYNGEE. This CDR3 is CATAWTGILADTDTQYF. The CDR3 nucleotides are TGTGCCACCGCATGGACAGGTATACTAGCGGACACAGATACGCAGTATTTT.

The chain carries TRBV10-3 and TRBJ1-3; TRBD1 might be the D (5 bases). V shed 7 bases and J shed 4 bases, with 14 bases lying between them. The CDR3 spans 14 residues. The germline CDR1 and CDR2 sequences are ENHRY and SYGVKD. CDR3: CAITPRVSGNTIYF. In DNA form, the CDR3 reads TGTGCCATCACCCCCAGGGTGTCCGGAAACACCATATATTTT.

This clone was recorded only once. The chain carries TRBV27 and TRBJ1-2, with D possibly matching TRBD1 (5 bases). The V end lost 2 bases, the J end lost 8 bases, and 15 bases lay between the germline ends. This CDR3 is 14 amino acids long. Germline loops: CDR1 MNHEY, CDR2 SMNVEV (reference sequence). The CDR3 region has the DNA TGTGCCAGCAGTTTACTTGGCAGGGCCGGGGGCTACACCTTC. Its translation is CASSLLGRAGGYTF.

Worth noting for this clone: Additional DNA sequences in this sample encode the identical CDR3. This chain links TRBV2 with TRBJ2-7; 10 nucleotides agree with TRBD2. Trimming took 4 bases from V and 1 from J; bases not matched to a gene: 1. Per the germline V gene, CDR1 is SNHLY and CDR2 is FYNNEI. This CDR3 is 14 amino acids long. The CDR3 region is CASSGTSGSYEQYF. The CDR3 coding sequence is TGTGCCAGCAGTGGGACTAGCGGATCCTACGAGCAGTACTTC.

This clone came up once. CDR3 region: CASSEVGGSEAFF. The CDR3 DNA is TGTGCCAGCAGCGAAGTTGGGGGGTCTGAAGCTTTCTTT. V usage is TRBV5-6 and J usage is TRBJ1-1; TRBD1 might be the D (5 bases). Trimming removed 4 bases at V and 6 bases at J, with 13 bases between. The CDR3 contains 13 residues. Germline-derived CDR1 and CDR2 are SGHDT and YYEEEE.

The chain couples TRBV10-3 to TRBJ2-1; 7 nucleotides align to TRBD2. V lost 4 bases to trimming and J lost 7 bases; unmatched junction nucleotides: 10. CDR3 length: 15 amino acids. Germline-derived CDR1 and CDR2 are ENHRY and SYGVKD. The CDR3: CAISGLAEKRNEQFF. CDR3 sequence (DNA): TGTGCCATCAGTGGCCTAGCGGAGAAGAGGAATGAGCAGTTCTTC.

V is TRBV6-1 and J is TRBJ2-7, with D possibly matching TRBD1 (6 bases). CDR1 is MNHNS and CDR2 is SASEGT in the germline V gene. The ends were cut back, 1 base at V and 0 bases at J, with 16 bases in the middle. CDR3 length: 17 residues. The CDR3, as DNA: TGTGCCAGCAGTGAAGGGGCGCGTTGGGACATCTCCTACGAGCAGTACTTC. This encodes CASSEGARWDISYEQYF.

This chain links TRBV18 with TRBJ1-3, with D perhaps matching TRBD1 (5 bases). The CDR3 length is 14 residues. The germline CDR1 and CDR2 sequences are KGHSH and LQKENI. Trimming stripped 5 bases from V and 0 bases from J, with 8 bases between. CDR3: CASSAGSSGNTIYF. CDR3 bases: TGTGCCAGCTCAGCAGGGTCCTCTGGAAACACCATATATTTT.

V usage is TRBV7-9 and J usage is TRBJ1-3; TRBD1 might be the D (5 bases). V lost 5 bases to trimming and J lost 5 bases, with 22 bases between them. The CDR3 is 17 residues long. Germline CDR1 reads SEHNR; CDR2 reads FQNEAQ (reference sequence). As DNA, the CDR3 is TGTGCCAGCAGCGGGACTGTAGGGACGGCTGGGAGAAACACCATATATTTT. As protein: CASSGTVGTAGRNTIYF.

This rearrangement joins TRBV28 to TRBJ2-2, with 8 bases identical to TRBD1. CDR3 length equals 16 residues. From germline, CDR1 is MDHEN and CDR2 SYDVKM. The V and J ends lost 6 bases and 2 bases, in that order; junction bases with no gene match: 8. For the CDR3, the DNA is TGTGCCAGCAGCCTGCTGGACAGGGTTAACACCGGGGAGCTGTTTTTT. Translation: CASSLLDRVNTGELFF.

The rearrangement joins TRBV7-6 to TRBJ1-5; 9 positions match TRBD1. Germline CDR1 SGHVS, CDR2 FNYEAQ. The CDR3 loop spans 14 amino acids. The J segment lost 6 bases and the V segment lost 5 bases, leaving 5 bases of the junction unmatched. The CDR3 nucleotides read TGTGCCAGCAGCCCCGGACAGGGGTCTCAGCCCCAGCATTTT. Amino acid sequence: CASSPGQGSQPQHF.

The rearrangement links TRBV2 to TRBJ1-2, with 7 bases matching TRBD1. This CDR3 comprises 13 residues. Germline-derived CDR1 and CDR2 are SNHLY and FYNNEI. J lost 5 bases, V lost 1 base, and 1 base had no gene match. CDR3 loop: CASSEEGAYGYTF. The CDR3 DNA reads TGTGCCAGCAGTGAAGAGGGGGCTTATGGCTACACCTTC.

The chain uses TRBV18 and TRBJ2-7; 13 nucleotides match TRBD2. Germline V gene sequence: CDR1 KGHSH, CDR2 LQKENI. There are 15 residues in the CDR3. V lost 3 bases and J lost 5; bases outside the gene matches: 4. The CDR3 loop is CASSPGGTSGNEQYF. DNA for the CDR3: TGTGCCAGCTCACCCGGGGGGACTAGCGGGAACGAGCAGTACTTC.

The chain combines TRBV6-5 with TRBJ2-2; D ambiguous. With 4 bases removed from V and 1 base from J, the gap between germline ends came to 7 bases. The CDR3 totals 14 residues. Looked up from germline, CDR1 is MNHEY and CDR2 is SVGAGI. DNA of the CDR3: TGTGCCAGCAGTTCCCGTTGGAACACCGGGGAGCTGTTTTTT. Translating it yields CASSSRWNTGELFF.

A single count supports this clone. V usage is TRBV6-5 and J usage is TRBJ2-7; possible D gene TRBD2, 7 bases. Trimming removed 0 bases at V and 5 bases at J, with 11 bases between. The CDR3 is 14 amino acids. Germline-derived CDR1 and CDR2 are MNHEY and SVGAGI. CDR3 nucleotides: TGTGCCAGCAGTTACTCTCGGGGGGCCCACGAGCAGTACTTC. Protein: CASSYSRGAHEQYF.

The chain uses TRBV7-2 and TRBJ1-1; TRBD1 is a possible D gene (5 bases). The V gene lost 5 bases and the J gene lost 0 bases, with 10 bases spanning the gap. CDR1 is SGHTA and CDR2 is FQGNSA in the germline V gene. The CDR3 loop spans 14 amino acids. The CDR3 DNA follows: TGTGCCAGCAGCGCCTACAGGATGAACACTGAAGCTTTCTTT. Its translation: CASSAYRMNTEAFF.

This clone was picked up a small number of times. The chain combines TRBV11-2 with TRBJ2-7; D call uncertain. CDR3 length equals 14 residues. CDR1 SGHAT and CDR2 FQNNGV come from the germline V gene. Trimming left V 5 bases short and J 0 bases short, with 11 bases between. CDR3 DNA sequence: TGTGCCAGCAGCCCACTCGCCCACTCCTACGAGCAGTACTTC. Translated: CASSPLAHSYEQYF.

The V call is TRBV14, the J call TRBJ2-7; 7 nucleotides line up with TRBD2. From germline, CDR1 is SGHDN and CDR2 FVKESK. The CDR3 length is 13 residues. V was pared by 4 bases and J by 6 bases, with 6 bases of the junction left unmatched. DNA for the CDR3: TGTGCCAGCAGCCGGGTGGCTAGCGGCGAGCAGTACTTC. Translation: CASSRVASGEQYF.

Remarks on this clone: Other DNA sequences within the sample encode an identical CDR3. V and J are TRBV9 and TRBJ1-1, with 10 bases fitting TRBD1. The germline gives CDR1 SGDLS, CDR2 YYNGEE. The junction had 2 bases not matched to a gene; V was cut back by 0 bases and J by 3 bases. The CDR3 spans 15 residues. Here the CDR3 reads CASSVGTGGDTEAFF. CDR3 coding DNA: TGTGCCAGCAGCGTAGGGACAGGGGGGGACACTGAAGCTTTCTTT.

The genes are TRBV7-9 and TRBJ1-2, with a possible D match to TRBD1 (5 bases). The CDR3 contains 11 residues. The V gene lost 6 bases and the J gene lost 8 bases, with 10 bases spanning the gap. The germline CDR1 and CDR2 sequences are SEHNR and FQNEAQ (reference sequence). The CDR3 DNA follows: TGTGCCAGCAGTGGGGCCTGGGGCTACACCTTC. It encodes CASSGAWGYTF.

This clone came up once. The chain has TRBV2 and TRBJ2-1, with a tentative D call TRBD2 (6 bases). The V end was cut by 7 bases, the J end by 9 bases, with 19 bases between. CDR1 and CDR2 from the germline V gene are SNHLY and FYNNEI. The CDR3 is made up of 14 amino acids. CDR3 sequence reads: CASKFTSQMGEQFF. CDR3 DNA: TGTGCCAGCAAATTCACTAGCCAAATGGGTGAGCAGTTCTTC.